The clone carrying this T cell receptor beta chain appeared once. The method was immunoSEQ multiplex PCR; TCRdb's version includes in-frame clones alone and lacks a portion of them. Of roughly 240,000 clones in the sample, about nine tenths were seen once. This sample stems from a study of blood T cell repertoires in COVID-19. CDR3 size: 13 residues. V dropped 0 bases and J dropped 2 bases, with 3 bases sitting between them. CDR1 and CDR2 from the germline V gene are KGHSH and LQKENI. Individuals aged about 18 to 89 years were recruited from approximately 24 US areas. Grouping used clinical history reported by participants in a survey and questionnaire.

Source material: PBMCs or T cells enriched from blood (not recorded which). The genes are TRBV18 and TRBJ2-3; D uncertain. The sequence derives from a man in his forties or fifties who had been exposed to COVID-19. CDR3 sequence: CASSPPFTDTQYF. CDR3 DNA: TGTGCCAGCTCACCACCCTTCACAGATACGCAGTATTTT.